This T cell receptor (beta chain) was recovered during a study of blood T cell repertoires in COVID-19. Trimming shortened V by 4 bases and J by 1 base, and 4 bases separated the two germline ends. There are 12 residues in the CDR3. Germline CDR1 and CDR2: SGHAT and FQNNGV. As handled by the study authors: Nucleated cell counts were estimated from reference gene primer amplification. The assay was immunoSEQ multiplex PCR, and TCRdb's table has in-frame clones only and misses some. D and trimming come from the DNA, and the V and J calls and clone size come from that table. Here the sample spans about 480,000 clones, 80% to 90% being singletons.

This chain uses TRBV11-2 with TRBJ2-5; D ambiguous. This receptor was identified in a man between 18 and 29 years old with COVID-19, enrolled during active disease. The sequenced sample consisted of peripheral blood. In DNA, the CDR3 is TGTGCCAGCAGCTCCATCCAAGAGACCCAGTACTTC. It yields the protein CASSSIQETQYF. Combining the CDR3 with reference TRBV11-2 and TRBJ2-5 gives the whole variable domain EAGVAQSPRYKIIEKRQSVAFWCNPISGHATLYWYQQILGQGPKLLIQFQNNGVVDDSQLPKDRFSAERLKGVDSTLKIQPAKLEDSAVYLCASSSIQETQYFGPGTRLLVL.